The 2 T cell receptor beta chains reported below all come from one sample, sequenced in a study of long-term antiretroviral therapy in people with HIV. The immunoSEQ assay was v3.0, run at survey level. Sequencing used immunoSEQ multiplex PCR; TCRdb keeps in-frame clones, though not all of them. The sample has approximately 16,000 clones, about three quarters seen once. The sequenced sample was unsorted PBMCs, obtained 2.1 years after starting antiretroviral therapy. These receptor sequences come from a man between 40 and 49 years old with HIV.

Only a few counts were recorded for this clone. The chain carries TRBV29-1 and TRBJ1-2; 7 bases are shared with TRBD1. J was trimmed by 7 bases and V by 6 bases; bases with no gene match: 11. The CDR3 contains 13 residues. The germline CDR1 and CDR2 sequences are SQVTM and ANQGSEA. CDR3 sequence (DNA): TGCAGCGTGCGAGAGGACAGGTCGGGTGGCTACACCTTC. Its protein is CSVREDRSGGYTF. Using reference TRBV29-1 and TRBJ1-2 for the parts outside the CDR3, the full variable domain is SAVISQKPSRDICQRGTSLTIQCQVDSQVTMMFWYRQQPGQSLTLIATANQGSEATYESGFVIDKFPISRPNLTFSTLTVSNMSPEDSSIYLCSVREDRSGGYTFGSGTRLTVV.

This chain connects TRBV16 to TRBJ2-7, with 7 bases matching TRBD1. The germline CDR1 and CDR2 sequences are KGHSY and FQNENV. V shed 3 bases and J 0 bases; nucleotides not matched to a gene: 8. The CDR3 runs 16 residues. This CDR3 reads CASSQDGTVLSYEQYF. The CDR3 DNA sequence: TGTGCCAGCAGCCAGGACGGGACAGTCCTCTCCTACGAGCAGTACTTC.